Listed below are T cell receptor beta chains from one sample, sequenced in a study of blood T cell repertoires in COVID-19. The protocol was immunoSEQ multiplex PCR, while the TCRdb copy is restricted to in-frame clones and leaves out a portion. This table has roughly 260,000 clones, 88% appearing once. Material: peripheral blood. These receptors originate from a man aged 55 to 70 who had recovered from COVID-19. The CDR3 runs from the conserved cysteine through the conserved F or W. The D gene is left open where the match is weak. Only some rows state a clone size, as once, few, many or a class for expanded clones.

clone_size	v_call	cdr3_length	d_call	j_call	cdr3_nt	cdr3_aa
-	TRBV20-1	15	-	TRBJ2-1	TGCAGTGCTAGTCCAGGGGCGAGCTCCTACAATGAGCAGTTCTTC	CSASPGASSYNEQFF
once	TRBV5-1	14	-	TRBJ2-7	TGCGCCAGCAGCTTGGATAGAGGGGGATACGAGCAGTACTTC	CASSLDRGGYEQYF
few	TRBV3-1/TRBV3-2	13	-	TRBJ2-3	TGTGCCAGCAGCCACCGTGGGGGGGATACGCAGTATTTT	CASSHRGGDTQYF
-	TRBV7-3	15	-	TRBJ1-1	TGTGCCAGCAGCCTGCAGGGGTCAAAGAACACTGAAGCTTTCTTT	CASSLQGSKNTEAFF
-	TRBV27	15	-	TRBJ1-5	TGTGCCAGCAGCTGGGGGCAGGGTGGCAATCAGCCCCAGCATTTT	CASSWGQGGNQPQHF
-	TRBV7-3	14	TRBD1	TRBJ2-7	TGTGCCAGCAGCTTCGGGACAGCTCCCTACGAGCAGTACTTC	CASSFGTAPYEQYF
-	TRBV11-2	14	TRBD1	TRBJ1-6	TGTGCCAGCAGCTTATACAGGGGCAATTCACCCCTCCACTTT	CASSLYRGNSPLHF
-	TRBV2	12	-	TRBJ2-5	TGTGCCAGCAGCCCAACAGGAGAGACCCAGTACTTC	CASSPTGETQYF
-	TRBV2	16	-	TRBJ1-4	TGTGCCAGCAGTGACGGTGGGGCGCGTGGTAAGGAAAAACTGTTTTTT	CASSDGGARGKEKLFF
-	TRBV15	15	-	TRBJ2-2	TGTGCCACCAGCAGAGACACCGAGGACACCGGGGAGCTGTTTTTT	CATSRDTEDTGELFF
-	TRBV5-1	13	-	TRBJ2-1	TGCGCCAGCAGCTTGGGTTCGGGCGGGGAGCAGTTCTTC	CASSLGSGGEQFF
-	TRBV18	15	-	TRBJ2-7	TGTGCCAGCTCACCACCGTCAGAAGGGAGGTACGAGCAGTACTTC	CASSPPSEGRYEQYF
-	TRBV2	14	TRBD2	TRBJ2-3	TGTGCCAGCCTCCGGGACTACTTCACAGATACGCAGTATTTT	CASLRDYFTDTQYF
-	TRBV5-6	14	-	TRBJ2-7	TGTGCCAGCAGCCCAACACCCCAGGGCTACGAGCAGTACTTC	CASSPTPQGYEQYF
-	TRBV4-1	19	-	TRBJ1-5	TGCGCCAGCAGCCGAAGGGAGGCAGGGGCGGGGGATAGCAATCAGCCCCAGCATTTT	CASSRREAGAGDSNQPQHF
once	TRBV6-5	15	TRBD1	TRBJ1-2	TGTGCCAGCAGGAAACAGGGGGCGAGAGACTATGGCTACACCTTC	CASRKQGARDYGYTF
-	TRBV3-1/TRBV3-2	15	TRBD1	TRBJ2-7	TGTGCCAGCAGCCCACGACAGGGGGCGGCCCACGAGCAGTACTTC	CASSPRQGAAHEQYF
-	TRBV7-2	14	-	TRBJ1-2	TGTGCCAGCAGCTTAGGGCAGGGAGGCTATGGCTACACCTTC	CASSLGQGGYGYTF
-	TRBV9	15	TRBD2	TRBJ2-7	TGTGCCAGCAGCGTAGGTTCTAGCGGGGTCTACGAGCAGTACTTC	CASSVGSSGVYEQYF
-	TRBV19	12	-	TRBJ2-2	TGTGCCAGTAACCTCGGGGCCGGGGAGCTGTTTTTT	CASNLGAGELFF
-	TRBV6-5	14	TRBD1	TRBJ1-3	TGTGCCACGCGCAGGGGGCAGGCTGGAAACACCATATATTTT	CATRRGQAGNTIYF
-	TRBV2	13	-	TRBJ2-2	TGTGCCAGCATGGAGGGTTCCGCCGGGGAGCTGTTTTTT	CASMEGSAGELFF
-	TRBV19	17	TRBD1	TRBJ1-1	TGTGCCAGTAGTTTTTTCGGGACAGCTTTGATGAACACTGAAGCTTTCTTT	CASSFFGTALMNTEAFF
-	TRBV7-3	15	-	TRBJ2-1	TGTGCCAGCAGCTTAGCGGGGCCCGCCAACAATGAGCAGTTCTTC	CASSLAGPANNEQFF
-	TRBV5-1	14	-	TRBJ2-5	TGCGCCAGCAGCTTCGGCGGGAAGGAGGAGACCCAGTACTTC	CASSFGGKEETQYF
-	TRBV7-9	14	-	TRBJ2-1	TGTGCCAGCAGCTTAGGCGGGGTACACAATGAGCAGTTCTTC	CASSLGGVHNEQFF
-	TRBV18	13	TRBD1	TRBJ1-2	TGTGCCAGCTCACCGACAGGGAGCTATGGCTACACCTTC	CASSPTGSYGYTF
-	TRBV19	14	-	TRBJ1-6	TGTGCCAGTAGTACAACAGGGCGGGATTCACCCCTCCACTTT	CASSTTGRDSPLHF
few	TRBV6-1	14	-	TRBJ1-1	TGTGCCAGCAGTGAAGGAGGGAGGAACACTGAAGCTTTCTTT	CASSEGGRNTEAFF
-	TRBV10-3	15	-	TRBJ1-2	TGTGCCATCAGGGTTGGGATAGGACAATTCCATGGCTACACCTTC	CAIRVGIGQFHGYTF
-	TRBV6-5	13	TRBD1	TRBJ1-1	TGTGCCAGCTGGGACAGGGGGAACACTGAAGCTTTCTTT	CASWDRGNTEAFF
once	TRBV28	11	-	TRBJ2-7	TGTGCCAGCAGTTTCAGGGACGAGCAGTACTTC	CASSFRDEQYF
-	TRBV21-1	14	-	TRBJ1-3	TGTGCCAGCAGCAAAATCTGGGAAGGGGACACCATATATTTT	CASSKIWEGDTIYF
-	TRBV18	16	TRBD1	TRBJ2-3	TGTGCCAGCTCACGGGTACAGGGGGCGCCCACAGATACGCAGTATTTT	CASSRVQGAPTDTQYF
few	TRBV7-2	14	-	TRBJ2-5	TGTGCCAGCAGACCGGACTCACGGGAGGAGACCCAGTACTTC	CASRPDSREETQYF
-	TRBV12-3/TRBV12-4	11	-	TRBJ1-3	TGTGCCAGCAGCCCCCGGAACACCATATATTTT	CASSPRNTIYF
-	TRBV18	14	TRBD1	TRBJ1-2	TGTGCCAGCTCAGCAGGGACAGCTAACTATGGCTACACCTTC	CASSAGTANYGYTF
-	TRBV7-9	14	TRBD1	TRBJ2-2	TGTGCCAGCAGCAGCGACAGGGCCACCGGGGAGCTGTTTTTT	CASSSDRATGELFF
-	TRBV5-6	16	TRBD2	TRBJ2-5	TGTGCCAGCAGCCTGAGGACTAGCGGGGGAAAAGAGACCCAGTACTTC	CASSLRTSGGKETQYF
few	TRBV6-5	16	-	TRBJ1-1	TGTGCCAGCAGTTACTCGGGCAGGGTATGGGACACTGAAGCTTTCTTT	CASSYSGRVWDTEAFF
-	TRBV5-6	13	-	TRBJ2-5	TGTGCCAGCAGCTTGACCGTTCAGGAGACCCAGTACTTC	CASSLTVQETQYF
-	TRBV29-1	16	-	TRBJ2-6	TGCAGCGCACAGGGTCCGACTCTGGGTGGGGCCAACGTCCTGACTTTC	CSAQGPTLGGANVLTF
once	TRBV15	15	TRBD1	TRBJ2-2	TGTGCCACCAGCAGAGGGACAGGGGACACCGGGGAGCTGTTTTTT	CATSRGTGDTGELFF
-	TRBV29-1	12	TRBD1	TRBJ2-5	TGCAGCGTCCCACAGGGGGCGGAGACCCAGTACTTC	CSVPQGAETQYF
-	TRBV2	13	TRBD2	TRBJ2-1	TGTGCCAGCTTAGCGGGGGCATACAATGAGCAGTTCTTC	CASLAGAYNEQFF
-	TRBV9	13	-	TRBJ1-2	TGTGCCAGCAGCGTTGGCAGGAACTATGGCTACACCTTC	CASSVGRNYGYTF
-	TRBV7-2	16	-	TRBJ2-1	TGTGCCAGCAGCCCAAGGGCGGGGTGGACCTACAATGAGCAGTTCTTC	CASSPRAGWTYNEQFF
-	TRBV24-1	15	TRBD1	TRBJ2-1	TGTGCCACCAGGGGTGCCAGGGGGCCATTAAATGAGCAGTTCTTC	CATRGARGPLNEQFF
-	TRBV29-1	10	-	TRBJ1-2	TGCTCCGCTGGCGTCGGGGGCTACACCTTC	CSAGVGGYTF